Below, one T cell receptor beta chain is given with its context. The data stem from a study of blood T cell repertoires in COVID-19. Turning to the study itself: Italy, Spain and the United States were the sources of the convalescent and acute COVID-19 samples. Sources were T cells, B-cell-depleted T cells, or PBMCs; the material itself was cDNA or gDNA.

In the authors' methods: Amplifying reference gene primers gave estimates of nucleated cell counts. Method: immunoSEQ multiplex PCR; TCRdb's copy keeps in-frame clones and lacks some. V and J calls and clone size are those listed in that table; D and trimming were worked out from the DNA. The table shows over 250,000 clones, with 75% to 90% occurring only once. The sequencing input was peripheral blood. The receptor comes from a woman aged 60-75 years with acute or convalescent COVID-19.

CDR3 nucleotides: TGTGCCAGCAGACCCCGATGTGCGGGTTACAATGAGCAGTTCTTC. It codes for CASRPRCAGYNEQFF. The chain combines TRBV3-1 (or the pseudogene TRBV3-2) with TRBJ2-1, with D possibly being TRBD2 (5 bases). V was pared by 6 bases and J by 4 bases, with 16 bases between. Germline CDR1 and CDR2: LGHDT and YNNKEL (reference sequence). This CDR3 has 15 amino acids.